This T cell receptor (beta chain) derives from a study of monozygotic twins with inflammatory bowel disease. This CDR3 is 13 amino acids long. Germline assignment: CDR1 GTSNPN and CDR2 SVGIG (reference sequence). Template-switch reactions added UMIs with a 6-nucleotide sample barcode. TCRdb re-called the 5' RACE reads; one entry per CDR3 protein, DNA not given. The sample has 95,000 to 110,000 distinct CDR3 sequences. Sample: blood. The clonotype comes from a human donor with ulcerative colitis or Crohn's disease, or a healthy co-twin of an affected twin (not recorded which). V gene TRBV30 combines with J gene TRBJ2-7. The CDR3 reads CAWSGQGNAEQYF.